This TCR beta chain was documented in a study of blood T cells in healthy people across ages. The second PCR ran about 7 to 12 cycles with a sample-barcoded 5' primer and J-beta primers. Via MiXCR, TCRdb re-called the 5' RACE reads, giving one row per CDR3 protein. Of roughly 680,000 distinct CDR3 sequences in the sample, over 45% are singletons; the top ten hold 30% to 40%. V gave up 0 bases and J gave up 4 bases, with 3 bases separating them. The germline V gene has CDR1 MNHNY and CDR2 SVGAGI (reference sequence). This CDR3 spans 12 amino acids. Around 10 milliliters of peripheral blood were drawn from each donor. General study points: A conclusive naive versus antigen-experienced comparison was prevented by the unsorted PBMCs.

This clonotype was detected only a few times. The antigen is not known. The sample taken for sequencing was blood. The receptor's source is an older woman in good health. The rearrangement uses TRBV6-6 and TRBJ1-2; D uncertain. The CDR3 loop reads CASSYSPYGYTF. The DNA of the CDR3 is TGTGCCAGCAGTTACTCCCCCTATGGCTACACCTTC.